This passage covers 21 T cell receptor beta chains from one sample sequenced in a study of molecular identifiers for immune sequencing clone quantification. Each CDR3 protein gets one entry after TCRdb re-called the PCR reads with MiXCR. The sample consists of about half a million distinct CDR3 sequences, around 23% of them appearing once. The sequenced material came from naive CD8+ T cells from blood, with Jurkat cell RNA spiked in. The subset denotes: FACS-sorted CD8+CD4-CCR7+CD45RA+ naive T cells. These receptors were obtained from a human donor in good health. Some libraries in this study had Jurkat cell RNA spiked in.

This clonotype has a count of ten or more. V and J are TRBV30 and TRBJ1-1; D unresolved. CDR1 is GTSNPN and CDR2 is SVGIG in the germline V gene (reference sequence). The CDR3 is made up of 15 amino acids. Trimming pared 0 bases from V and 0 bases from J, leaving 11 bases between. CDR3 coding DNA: TGTGCCTGGAGTGTACTGGGGTACATGAACACTGAAGCTTTCTTT. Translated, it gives CAWSVLGYMNTEAFF.

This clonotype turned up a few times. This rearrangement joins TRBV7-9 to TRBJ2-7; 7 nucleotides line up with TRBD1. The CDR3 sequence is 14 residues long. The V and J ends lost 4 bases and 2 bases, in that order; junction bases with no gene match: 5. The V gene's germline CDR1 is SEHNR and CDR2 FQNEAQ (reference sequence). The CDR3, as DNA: TGTGCCAGCAGCTCGACAGGGTGGGCCTACGAGCAGTACTTC. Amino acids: CASSSTGWAYEQYF.

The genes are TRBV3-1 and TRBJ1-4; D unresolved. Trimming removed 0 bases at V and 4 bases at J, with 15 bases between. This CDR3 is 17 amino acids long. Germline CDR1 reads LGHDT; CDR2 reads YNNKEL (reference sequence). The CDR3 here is CASSQDRTVWSNEKLFF. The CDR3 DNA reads TGTGCCAGCAGCCAAGATCGGACGGTCTGGAGTAATGAAAAACTGTTTTTT.

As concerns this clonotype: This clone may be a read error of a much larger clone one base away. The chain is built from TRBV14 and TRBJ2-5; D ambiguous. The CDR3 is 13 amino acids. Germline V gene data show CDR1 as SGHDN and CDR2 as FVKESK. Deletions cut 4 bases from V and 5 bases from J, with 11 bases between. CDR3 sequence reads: CASSRVRLETQYF. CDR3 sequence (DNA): TGTGCCAGCAGCCGAGTCCGCTTGGAGACCCAGTACTTC.

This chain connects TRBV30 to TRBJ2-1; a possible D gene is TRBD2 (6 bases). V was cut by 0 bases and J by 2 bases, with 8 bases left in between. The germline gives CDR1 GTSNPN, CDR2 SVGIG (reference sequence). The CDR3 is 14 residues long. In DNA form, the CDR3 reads TGTGCCTGGAGTGTATGGGGGGCCTACAATGAGCAGTTCTTC. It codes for CAWSVWGAYNEQFF.

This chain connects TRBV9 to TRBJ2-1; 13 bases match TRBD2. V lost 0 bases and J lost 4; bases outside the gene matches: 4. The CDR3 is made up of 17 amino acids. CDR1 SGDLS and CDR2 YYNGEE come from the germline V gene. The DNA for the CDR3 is TGTGCCAGCAGCGTAGCGACTAGCGGGGGGTCTTACAATGAGCAGTTCTTC. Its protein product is CASSVATSGGSYNEQFF.

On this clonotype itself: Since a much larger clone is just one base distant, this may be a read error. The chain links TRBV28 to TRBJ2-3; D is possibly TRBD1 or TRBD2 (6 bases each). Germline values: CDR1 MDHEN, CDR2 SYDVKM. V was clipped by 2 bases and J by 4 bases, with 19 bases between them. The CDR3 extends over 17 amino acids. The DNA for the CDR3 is TGTGCCAGCAGTTTACTAGCGTGGGGGCCTTCTCCAGATACGCAGTATTTT. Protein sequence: CASSLLAWGPSPDTQYF. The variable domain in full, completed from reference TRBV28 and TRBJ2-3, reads DVKVTQSSRYLVKRTGEKVFLECVQDMDHENMFWYRQDPGLGLRLIYFSYDVKMKEKGDIPEGYSVSREKKERFSLILESASTNQTSMYLCASSLLAWGPSPDTQYFGPGTRLTVL.

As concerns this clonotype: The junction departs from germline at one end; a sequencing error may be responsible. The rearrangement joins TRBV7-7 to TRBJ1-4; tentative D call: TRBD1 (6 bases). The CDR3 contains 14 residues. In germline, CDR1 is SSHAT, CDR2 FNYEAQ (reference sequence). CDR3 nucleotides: TGTGCTAGCAGTCACAGCCCGTCAGGGGATGGGCTGTTTTTT. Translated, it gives CASSHSPSGDGLFF.

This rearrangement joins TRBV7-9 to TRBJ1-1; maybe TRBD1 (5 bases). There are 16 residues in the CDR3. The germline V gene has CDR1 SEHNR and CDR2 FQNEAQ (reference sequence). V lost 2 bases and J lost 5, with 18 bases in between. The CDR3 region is CASSLSRVGEDTEAFF. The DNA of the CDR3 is TGTGCCAGCAGCTTATCCAGGGTGGGAGAGGATACTGAAGCTTTCTTT.

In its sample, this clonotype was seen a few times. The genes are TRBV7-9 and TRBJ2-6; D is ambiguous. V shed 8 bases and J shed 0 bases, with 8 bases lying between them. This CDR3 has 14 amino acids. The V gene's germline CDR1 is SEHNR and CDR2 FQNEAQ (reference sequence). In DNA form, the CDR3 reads TGTGCCAGCTACTTGGGCTCTGGGGCCAACGTCCTGACTTTC. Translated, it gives CASYLGSGANVLTF.

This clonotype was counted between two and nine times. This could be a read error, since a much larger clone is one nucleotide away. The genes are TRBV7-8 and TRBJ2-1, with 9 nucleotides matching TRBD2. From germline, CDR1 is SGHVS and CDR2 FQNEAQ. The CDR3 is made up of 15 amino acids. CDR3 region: CASSLSSGEKDEQSF. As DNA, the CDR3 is TGTGCCAGCAGCTTATCTAGCGGGGAAAAGGATGAGCAGTCCTTC.

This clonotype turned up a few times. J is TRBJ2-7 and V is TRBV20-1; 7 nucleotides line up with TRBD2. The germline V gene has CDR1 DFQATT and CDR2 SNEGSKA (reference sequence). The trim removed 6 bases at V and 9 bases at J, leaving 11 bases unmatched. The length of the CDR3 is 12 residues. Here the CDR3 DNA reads TGCAGTGCCACCTACTGGGGGGAGGGGCAGTACTTC. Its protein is CSATYWGEGQYF.

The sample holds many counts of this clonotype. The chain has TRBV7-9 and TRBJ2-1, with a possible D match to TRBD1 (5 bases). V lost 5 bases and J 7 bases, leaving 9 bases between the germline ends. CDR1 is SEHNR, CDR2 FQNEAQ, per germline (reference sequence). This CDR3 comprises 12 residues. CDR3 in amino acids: CASSTNRNEQFF. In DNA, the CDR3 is TGTGCCAGCAGCACCAACAGGAATGAGCAGTTCTTC.

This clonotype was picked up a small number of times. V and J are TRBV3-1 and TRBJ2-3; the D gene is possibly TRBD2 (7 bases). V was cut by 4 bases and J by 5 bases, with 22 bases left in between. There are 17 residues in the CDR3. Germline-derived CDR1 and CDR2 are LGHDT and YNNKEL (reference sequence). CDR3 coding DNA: TGTGCCAGCAGCCCTCGGTTGGGGGGGGGCATACAAGATACGCAGTATTTT. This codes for CASSPRLGGGIQDTQYF.

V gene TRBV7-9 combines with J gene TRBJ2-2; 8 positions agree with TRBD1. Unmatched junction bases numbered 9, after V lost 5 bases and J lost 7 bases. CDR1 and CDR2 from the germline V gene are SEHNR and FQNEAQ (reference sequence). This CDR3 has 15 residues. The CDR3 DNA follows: TGTGCCAGCAGCCCCGGACAGGGACTTAACGGGGAGCTGTTTTTT. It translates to CASSPGQGLNGELFF.

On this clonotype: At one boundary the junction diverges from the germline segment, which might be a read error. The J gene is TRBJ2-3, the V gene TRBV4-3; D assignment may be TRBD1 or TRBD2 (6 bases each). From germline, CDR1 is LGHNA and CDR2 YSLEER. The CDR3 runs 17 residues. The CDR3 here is CASSLGVGGGSTGTQYF. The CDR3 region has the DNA TGCGCCAGCAGCCTCGGGGTCGGGGGCGGAAGCACAGGTACGCAGTATTTT.

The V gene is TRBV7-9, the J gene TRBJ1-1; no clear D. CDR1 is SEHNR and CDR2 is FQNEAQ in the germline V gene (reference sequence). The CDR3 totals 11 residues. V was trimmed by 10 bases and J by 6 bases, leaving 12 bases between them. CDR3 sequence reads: CATKWVPEAFF. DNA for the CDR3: TGTGCCACCAAGTGGGTACCTGAAGCTTTCTTT. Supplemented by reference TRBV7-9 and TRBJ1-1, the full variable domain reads DTGVSQNPRHKITKRGQNVTFRCDPISEHNRLYWYRQTLGQGPEFLTYFQNEAQLEKSRLLSDRFSAERPKGSFSTLEIQRTEQGDSAMYLCATKWVPEAFFGQGTRLTVV.

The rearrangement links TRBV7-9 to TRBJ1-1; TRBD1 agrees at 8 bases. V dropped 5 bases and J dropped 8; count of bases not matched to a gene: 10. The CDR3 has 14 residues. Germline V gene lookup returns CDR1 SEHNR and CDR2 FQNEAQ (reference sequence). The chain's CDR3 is CASSQLGAGGEAFF. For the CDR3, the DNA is TGTGCCAGCAGCCAACTCGGGGCAGGGGGCGAAGCTTTCTTT.

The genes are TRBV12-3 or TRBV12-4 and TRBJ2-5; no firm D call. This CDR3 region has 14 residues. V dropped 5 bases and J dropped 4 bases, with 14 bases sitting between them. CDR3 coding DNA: TGTGCCAGCAGTAGACGGCTCCAACCAGAGACCCAGTACTTC. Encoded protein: CASSRRLQPETQYF.

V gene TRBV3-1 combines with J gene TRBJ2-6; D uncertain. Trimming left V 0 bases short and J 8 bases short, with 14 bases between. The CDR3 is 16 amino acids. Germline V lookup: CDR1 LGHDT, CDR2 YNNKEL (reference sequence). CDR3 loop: CASSQESPEDSNVLTF. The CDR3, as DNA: TGTGCCAGCAGCCAAGAGTCTCCAGAGGATTCCAACGTCCTGACTTTC.

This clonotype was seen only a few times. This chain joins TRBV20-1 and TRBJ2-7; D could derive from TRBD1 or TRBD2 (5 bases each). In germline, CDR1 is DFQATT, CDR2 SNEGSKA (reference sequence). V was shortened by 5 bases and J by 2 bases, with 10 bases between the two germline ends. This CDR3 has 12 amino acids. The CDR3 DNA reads TGCAGTGCTGGGACGGATACCTACGAGCAGTACTTC. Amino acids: CSAGTDTYEQYF.